The 22 T cell receptor beta chains given below trace back to one sample, sequenced in a study of cytomegalovirus exposure and HLA in healthy donors. Profiling relied on immunoSEQ multiplex PCR, and the TCRdb table lists in-frame clones only, not all of them. Found here are about 160,000 clones, more than 75% of them singletons; the top ten hold approximately 3%. Specimen: PBMCs. These receptors all come from a man younger than 30 in good health and CMV-seronegative.

The CDR3 sequence is CASSLLAGGPGETQYF. The CDR3 region has the DNA TGTGCCAGCAGCTTACTAGCGGGAGGGCCCGGGGAGACCCAGTACTTC. The genes are TRBV13 and TRBJ2-5, with 12 bases fitting TRBD2. The V segment lost 2 bases and the J segment 5 bases; nucleotides outside the gene matches: 6. Germline V gives CDR1 PRHDT, CDR2 FYEKMQ (reference sequence). This CDR3 contains 16 residues.

The V and J genes are TRBV6-5 and TRBJ1-2; 7 bases fit TRBD1. The CDR3 has 14 residues. J was trimmed by 3 bases and V by 6 bases; bases with no gene match: 7. The germline V gene encodes CDR1 MNHEY and CDR2 SVGAGI. As DNA, the CDR3 is TGTGCCAGCAGGACCTCGACAGGGCACTATGGCTACACCTTC. The encoded protein is CASRTSTGHYGYTF.

Only one count was recorded for this clone. The V and J genes are TRBV2 and TRBJ2-5; 9 nucleotides align to TRBD2. Germline trimming cut 4 bases from V and 3 bases from J; bases unmatched to any gene: 12. CDR1 SNHLY and CDR2 FYNNEI come from the germline V gene. The CDR3 runs to 17 residues. The CDR3 DNA reads TGTGCCAGCAGTGCGGAGGCGGGAGGGCAAGTAAAAGAGACCCAGTACTTC. Amino acids: CASSAEAGGQVKETQYF.

This chain joins TRBV19 and TRBJ2-5, with D perhaps matching TRBD2 (7 bases). The CDR3 sequence is 13 residues long. Deletions cut 4 bases from V and 4 bases from J, with 10 bases between. CDR1 is LNHDA, CDR2 SQIVND, per germline (reference sequence). DNA of the CDR3: TGTGCCAGTAGTACCGGGGGGCGAGAGACCCAGTACTTC. Its translation is CASSTGGRETQYF.

This chain joins TRBV19 and TRBJ1-5; TRBD1 matches 7 bases. V lost 7 bases, J lost 7 bases, and 13 bases stayed unmatched. The CDR3 spans 15 residues. The V gene's germline CDR1 is LNHDA and CDR2 SQIVND (reference sequence). The CDR3 sequence: CASTLSRDSRQPQHF. The CDR3, as DNA: TGTGCCAGTACTTTATCCCGGGACAGTAGACAGCCCCAGCATTTT.

This chain links TRBV5-8 with TRBJ2-7; no reliable D call. CDR1 and CDR2 (germline): SGHTS, YDEGEE. The germline V and J ends were trimmed by 0 bases and 7 bases, with 11 bases remaining between them. The CDR3 has 13 residues. This CDR3 is CASSLVRVREQYV. The CDR3 DNA is TGTGCCAGCAGCTTGGTCCGGGTGAGGGAGCAGTACGTC.

Comments on this clone: Other nucleotide sequences from this sample produce the same CDR3. The chain has TRBV5-1 and TRBJ2-3; no firm D call. Trimming shortened V by 0 bases and J by 3 bases, and 11 bases separated the two germline ends. Germline CDR1 reads SGHRS; CDR2 reads YFSETQ. The CDR3 consists of 15 residues. The CDR3 nucleotides are TGCGCCAGCAGCTTGGCCGGAGTTATAACAGATACGCAGTATTTT. This gives the protein CASSLAGVITDTQYF.

The chain is built from TRBV4-1 and TRBJ1-4, with D unclear. V lost 0 bases and J lost 0, with 11 bases in between. Germline lookup yields CDR1 MGHRA and CDR2 YSYEKL. The CDR3 is made up of 17 amino acids. The CDR3 DNA reads TGCGCCAGCAGCCAAGATCCGCCAGTTTCAACTAATGAAAAACTGTTTTTT. It encodes CASSQDPPVSTNEKLFF.

This clone was counted once. The chain employs TRBV15 and TRBJ2-1; tentatively, D is TRBD1 (6 bases). V lost 1 base and J 8 bases, leaving 9 bases between the germline ends. This CDR3 has 13 amino acids. Per germline, CDR1 LNHNV and CDR2 YYDKDF (reference sequence). CDR3 bases: TGTGCCACCAGCAGAGTAAACAGGGATGAGCAGTTCTTC. Translation: CATSRVNRDEQFF.

V is TRBV28 and J is TRBJ1-1, with a weak D call TRBD1 (5 bases). V was trimmed by 5 bases and J by 7 bases, leaving 11 bases between them. CDR1 and CDR2 from the germline V gene are MDHEN and SYDVKM. The CDR3 has 12 residues. The CDR3 nucleotides read TGTGCCAGCAGTAGACTGGGGGGTGAAGCTTTCTTT. Translation: CASSRLGGEAFF.

The chain carries TRBV7-9 and TRBJ2-1, with D possibly being TRBD2 (6 bases). Trimming removed 1 base from V and 9 bases from J, with 16 bases in between. The germline V gene has CDR1 SEHNR and CDR2 FQNEAQ (reference sequence). CDR3 length equals 15 residues. The CDR3 here is CASSLGRLAMVEQFF. As DNA, the CDR3 is TGTGCCAGCAGCTTAGGGCGGCTAGCGATGGTTGAGCAGTTCTTC.

The chain has TRBV6-1 and TRBJ1-5, with 10 bases matching TRBD1. In germline, CDR1 is MNHNS, CDR2 SASEGT. The V gene end was trimmed by 2 bases and the J gene end by 0 bases; junction bases not matched to a gene: 7. The CDR3 has 18 amino acids. CDR3 bases: TGTGCCAGCAGTGAATTGACAGGGGGCGGATATAGCAATCAGCCCCAGCATTTT. It encodes CASSELTGGGYSNQPQHF.

V is TRBV28 and J is TRBJ1-1; D gene unclear. CDR1 and CDR2 from the germline V gene are MDHEN and SYDVKM. V was clipped by 6 bases and J by 10 bases, with 15 bases between them. CDR3 length: 12 amino acids. The CDR3 DNA reads as TGTGCCAGCAGCCCGGACTATCTCGGAGCTTTCTTT. It translates to CASSPDYLGAFF.

This chain uses TRBV18 with TRBJ1-5; D uncertain. Germline V gene data show CDR1 as KGHSH and CDR2 as LQKENI. The CDR3 is 13 amino acids. V was shortened by 2 bases and J by 4 bases, with 6 bases between the two germline ends. The DNA of the CDR3 is TGTGCCAGCTCACCATCCGGGAATCAGCCCCAGCATTTT. As protein: CASSPSGNQPQHF.

The chain carries TRBV10-1 and TRBJ2-1; D gene unclear. There are 12 residues in the CDR3. Germline values: CDR1 WNHNN, CDR2 SYGVQD (reference sequence). Trimming left V 5 bases short and J 5 bases short, with 7 bases between. As DNA, the CDR3 is TGCGCCAGCAGTATTACTAACAATGAGCAGTTCTTC. It is translated as CASSITNNEQFF.

The V gene is TRBV7-8, the J gene TRBJ2-7, with TRBD2 identical over 7 bases. Trimming removed 1 base from V and 6 bases from J; junction bases left unmatched: 9. Per germline, CDR1 SGHVS and CDR2 FQNEAQ. This CDR3 spans 15 amino acids. Here the CDR3 reads CASSLEGRVGSEQYF. CDR3 nucleotide sequence: TGTGCCAGCAGCTTAGAAGGGAGGGTAGGTTCCGAGCAGTACTTC.

The chain employs TRBV4-2 and TRBJ2-3, with D possibly matching TRBD1 (6 bases). CDR3 length equals 18 residues. Trimming took off 0 bases at V and 0 bases at J, with 16 bases between the two ends. Germline V gene data show CDR1 as LGHNA and CDR2 as YNFKEQ. This chain's CDR3 is CASSQDRLIGTSTDTQYF. CDR3 bases: TGTGCCAGCAGCCAAGATAGGCTTATCGGGACAAGCACAGATACGCAGTATTTT.

J is TRBJ1-3 and V is TRBV10-3; D perhaps matches TRBD1 (5 bases). CDR1 and CDR2 (germline): ENHRY, SYGVKD. Trimming took off 11 bases at V and 2 bases at J, with 10 bases between the two ends. The length of the CDR3 is 12 residues. Written as DNA, the CDR3 is TGTGCCCCAAGGGGAACTGGAAACACCATATATTTT. As protein: CAPRGTGNTIYF.

The CDR3 sequence: CSVAVWGGSNTEAFF. DNA for the CDR3: TGCAGCGTTGCAGTGTGGGGGGGTTCGAACACTGAAGCTTTCTTT. The chain joins TRBV29-1 to TRBJ1-1, with D possibly matching TRBD1 (5 bases). Germline values: CDR1 SQVTM, CDR2 ANQGSEA. Trimming took off 4 bases at V and 1 base at J, with 16 bases between the two ends. The CDR3 consists of 15 residues.

This clone was recorded only once. The rearrangement joins TRBV11-2 to TRBJ2-1; 7 nucleotides align to TRBD2. The CDR3 sequence is 14 residues long. The ends lost 6 bases at V and 6 bases at J; junction bases unmatched: 8. CDR1 is SGHAT and CDR2 is FQNNGV in the germline V gene. The CDR3 nucleotides read TGTGCCAGCAGTCGGACTAGTACCGCCAATGAGCAGTTCTTC. Protein: CASSRTSTANEQFF.

This sequence joins TRBV30 and TRBJ1-5; 7 bases line up with TRBD1. The germline CDR1 and CDR2 sequences are GTSNPN and SVGIG (reference sequence). The CDR3 loop spans 17 amino acids. V was pared by 2 bases and J by 0 bases, with 10 bases of the junction left unmatched. CDR3 coding DNA: TGTGCCTGGAGTTCCCGCGGGACAGATTATAGCAATCAGCCCCAGCATTTT. It encodes CAWSSRGTDYSNQPQHF.

The V gene is TRBV11-2, the J gene TRBJ1-5; no reliable D call. Per germline, CDR1 SGHAT and CDR2 FQNNGV. This CDR3 contains 14 residues. Between the trimmed V and J ends, which lost 8 bases and 1 base, there was a span of 12 bases. Written as DNA, the CDR3 is TGTGCCAGCGCCCCCGGGGTCAGCAATCAGCCCCAGCATTTT. Translating gives CASAPGVSNQPQHF.